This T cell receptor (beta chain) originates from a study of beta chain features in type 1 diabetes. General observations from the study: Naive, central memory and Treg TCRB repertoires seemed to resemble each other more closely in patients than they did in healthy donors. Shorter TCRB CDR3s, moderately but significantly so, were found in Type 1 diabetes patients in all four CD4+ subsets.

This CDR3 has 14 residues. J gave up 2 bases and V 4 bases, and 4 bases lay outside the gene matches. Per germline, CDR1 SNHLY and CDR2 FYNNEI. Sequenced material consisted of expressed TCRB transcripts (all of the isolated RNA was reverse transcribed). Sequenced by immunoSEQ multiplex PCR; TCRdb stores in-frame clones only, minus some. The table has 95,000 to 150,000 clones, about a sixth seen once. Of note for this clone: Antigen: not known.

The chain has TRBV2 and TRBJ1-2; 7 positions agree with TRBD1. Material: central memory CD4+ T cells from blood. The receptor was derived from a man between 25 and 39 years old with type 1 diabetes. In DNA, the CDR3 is TGTGCCAGCAGTGCGGGGGGACAGAACTATGGCTACACCTTC. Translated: CASSAGGQNYGYTF.